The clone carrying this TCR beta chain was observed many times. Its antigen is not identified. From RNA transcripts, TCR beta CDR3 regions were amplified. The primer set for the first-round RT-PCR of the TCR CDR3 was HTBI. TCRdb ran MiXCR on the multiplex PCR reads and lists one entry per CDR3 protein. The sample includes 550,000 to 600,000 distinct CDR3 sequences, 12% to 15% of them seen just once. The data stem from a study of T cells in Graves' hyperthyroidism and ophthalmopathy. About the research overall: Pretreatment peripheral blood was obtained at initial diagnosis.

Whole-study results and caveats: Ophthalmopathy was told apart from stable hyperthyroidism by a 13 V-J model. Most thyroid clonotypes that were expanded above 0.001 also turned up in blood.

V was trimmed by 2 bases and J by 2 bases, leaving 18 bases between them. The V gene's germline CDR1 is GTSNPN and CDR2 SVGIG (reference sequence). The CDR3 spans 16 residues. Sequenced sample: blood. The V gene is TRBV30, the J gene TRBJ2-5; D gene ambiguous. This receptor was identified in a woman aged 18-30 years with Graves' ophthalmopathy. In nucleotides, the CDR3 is TGTGCCTGGAGTATGGGGATGGGCGGTTCGCAAGAGACCCAGTACTTC. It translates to CAWSMGMGGSQETQYF. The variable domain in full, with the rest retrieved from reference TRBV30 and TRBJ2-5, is SQTIHQWPATLVQPVGSPLSLECTVEGTSNPNLYWYRQAAGRGLQLLFYSVGIGQISSEVPQNLSASRPQDRQFILSSKKLLLSDSGFYLCAWSMGMGGSQETQYFGPGTRLLVL.